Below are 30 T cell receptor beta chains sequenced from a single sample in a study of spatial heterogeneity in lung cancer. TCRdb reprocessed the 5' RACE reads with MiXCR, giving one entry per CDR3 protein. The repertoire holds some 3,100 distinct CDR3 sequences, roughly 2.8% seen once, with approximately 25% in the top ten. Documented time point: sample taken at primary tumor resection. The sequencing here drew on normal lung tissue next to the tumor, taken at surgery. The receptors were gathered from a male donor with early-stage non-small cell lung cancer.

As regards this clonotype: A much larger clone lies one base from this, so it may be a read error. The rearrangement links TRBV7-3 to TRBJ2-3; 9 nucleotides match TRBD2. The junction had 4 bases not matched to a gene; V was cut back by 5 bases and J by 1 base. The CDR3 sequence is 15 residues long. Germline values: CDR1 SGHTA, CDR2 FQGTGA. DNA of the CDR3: TGTGCCAGCAGCCGAAGGACTAGCGGCACAGATACGCAGTATTTT. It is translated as CASSRRTSGTDTQYF.

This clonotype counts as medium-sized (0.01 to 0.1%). The CDR3 nucleotides read TGTGCCAGCAGCCCACCGGGGGGAGGGCGAGAGACCCAGTACTTC. Amino acid sequence: CASSPPGGGRETQYF. This chain links TRBV7-2 with TRBJ2-5; 7 nucleotides agree with TRBD2. V dropped 5 bases and J dropped 4; count of bases not matched to a gene: 10. Germline V CDR1 and CDR2: SGHTA, FQGNSA. The CDR3 is 15 amino acids. The full variable domain, rest sourced from reference TRBV7-2 and TRBJ2-5, is GAGVSQSPSNKVTEKGKDVELRCDPISGHTALYWYRQSLGQGLEFLIYFQGNSAPDKSGLPSDRFSAERTGGSVSTLTIQRTQQEDSAVYLCASSPPGGGRETQYFGPGTRLLVL.

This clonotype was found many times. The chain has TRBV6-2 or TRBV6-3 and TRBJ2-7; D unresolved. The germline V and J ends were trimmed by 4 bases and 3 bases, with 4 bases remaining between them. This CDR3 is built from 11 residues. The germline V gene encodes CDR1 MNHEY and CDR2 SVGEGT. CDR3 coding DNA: TGTGCCAGCAGTTTTTACTACGAGCAGTACTTC. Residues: CASSFYYEQYF.

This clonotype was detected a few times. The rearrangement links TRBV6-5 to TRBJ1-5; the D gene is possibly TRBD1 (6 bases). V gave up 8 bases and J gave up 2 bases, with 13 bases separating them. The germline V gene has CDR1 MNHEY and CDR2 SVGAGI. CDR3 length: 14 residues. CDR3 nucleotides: TGTGCCAGCGCCACCGAGGGGGGCAATCAGCCCCAGCATTTT. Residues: CASATEGGNQPQHF.

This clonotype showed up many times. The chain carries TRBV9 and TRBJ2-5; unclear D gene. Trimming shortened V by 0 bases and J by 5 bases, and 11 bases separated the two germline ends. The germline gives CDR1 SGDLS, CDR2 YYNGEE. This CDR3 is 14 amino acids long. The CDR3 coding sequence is TGTGCCAGCAGCGTAGGGCCGCAGCAGGAGACCCAGTACTTC. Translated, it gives CASSVGPQQETQYF.

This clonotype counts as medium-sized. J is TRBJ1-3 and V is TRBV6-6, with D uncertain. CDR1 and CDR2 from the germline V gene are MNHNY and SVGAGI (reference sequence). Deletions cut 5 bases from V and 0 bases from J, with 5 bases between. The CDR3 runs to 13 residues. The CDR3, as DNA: TGTGCCAGCAGTGACAACTCTGGAAACACCATATATTTT. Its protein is CASSDNSGNTIYF.

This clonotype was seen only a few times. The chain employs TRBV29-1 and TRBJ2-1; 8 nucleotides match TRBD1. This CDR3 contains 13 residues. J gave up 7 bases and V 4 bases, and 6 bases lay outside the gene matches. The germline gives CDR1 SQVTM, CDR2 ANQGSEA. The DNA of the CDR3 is TGCAGCGTTGGGACAGGGAAAACAAATGAGCAGTTCTTC. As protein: CSVGTGKTNEQFF.

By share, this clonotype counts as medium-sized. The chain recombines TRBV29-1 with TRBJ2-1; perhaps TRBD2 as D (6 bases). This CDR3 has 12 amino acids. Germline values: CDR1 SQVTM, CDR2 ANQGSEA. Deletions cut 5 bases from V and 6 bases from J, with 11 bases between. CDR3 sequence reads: CSVSGGSNEQFF. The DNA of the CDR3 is TGCAGCGTTAGTGGAGGGTCCAATGAGCAGTTCTTC.

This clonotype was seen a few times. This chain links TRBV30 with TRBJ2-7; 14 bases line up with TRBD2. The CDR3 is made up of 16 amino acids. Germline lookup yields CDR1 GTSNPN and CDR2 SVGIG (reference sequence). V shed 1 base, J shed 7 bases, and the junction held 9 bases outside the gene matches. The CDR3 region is CAWSASRLAGGKEQYF. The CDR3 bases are TGTGCCTGGAGTGCTTCCCGACTAGCGGGAGGGAAAGAGCAGTACTTC.

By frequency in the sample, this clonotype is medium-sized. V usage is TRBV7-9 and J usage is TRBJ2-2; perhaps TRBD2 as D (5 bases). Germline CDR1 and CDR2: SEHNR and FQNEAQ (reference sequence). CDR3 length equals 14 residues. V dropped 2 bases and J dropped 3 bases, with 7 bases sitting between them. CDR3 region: CASSLRRDTGELFF. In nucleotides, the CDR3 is TGTGCCAGCAGCTTAAGGCGGGACACCGGGGAGCTGTTTTTT.

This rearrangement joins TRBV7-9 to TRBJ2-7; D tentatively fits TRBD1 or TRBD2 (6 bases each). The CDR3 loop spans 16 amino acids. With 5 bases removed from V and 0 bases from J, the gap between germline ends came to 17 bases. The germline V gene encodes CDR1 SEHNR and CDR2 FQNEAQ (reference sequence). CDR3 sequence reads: CASSHWGAASSYEQYF. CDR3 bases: TGTGCCAGCAGCCATTGGGGGGCAGCTTCCTCCTACGAGCAGTACTTC. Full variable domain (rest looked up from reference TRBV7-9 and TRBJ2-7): DTGVSQNPRHKITKRGQNVTFRCDPISEHNRLYWYRQTLGQGPEFLTYFQNEAQLEKSRLLSDRFSAERPKGSFSTLEIQRTEQGDSAMYLCASSHWGAASSYEQYFGPGTRLTVT.

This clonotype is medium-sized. The CDR3 bases are TGTGCCAGCAGCTTAAATTGGCGCGGTGAGCAGTACTTC. Protein sequence: CASSLNWRGEQYF. This chain uses TRBV7-3 with TRBJ2-7, with unresolved D. This CDR3 contains 13 residues. Germline CDR1 SGHTA, CDR2 FQGTGA. Deletions cut 1 base from V and 7 bases from J, with 11 bases between.

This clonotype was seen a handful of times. Written as DNA, the CDR3 is TGCAGTGCTAGGGCTAGCACAGATACGCAGTATTTT. Translation gives CSARASTDTQYF. V is TRBV20-1 and J is TRBJ2-3; D gene unclear. The germline CDR1 and CDR2 sequences are DFQATT and SNEGSKA (reference sequence). Trimming took 3 bases from V and 0 from J, leaving 4 bases between them. CDR3 length equals 12 residues.

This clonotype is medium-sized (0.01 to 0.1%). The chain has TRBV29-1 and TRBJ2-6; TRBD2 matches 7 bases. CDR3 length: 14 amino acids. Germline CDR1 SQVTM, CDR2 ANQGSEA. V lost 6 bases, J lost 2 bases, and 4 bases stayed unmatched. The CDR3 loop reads CSVRGGAGANVLTF. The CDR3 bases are TGCAGCGTCCGCGGGGGAGCTGGGGCCAACGTCCTGACTTTC.

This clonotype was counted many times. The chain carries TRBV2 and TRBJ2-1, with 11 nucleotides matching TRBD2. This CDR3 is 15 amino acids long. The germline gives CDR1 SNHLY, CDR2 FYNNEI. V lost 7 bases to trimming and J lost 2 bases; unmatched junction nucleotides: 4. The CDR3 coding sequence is TGTGCCAGCAAGGTGGGACTAGCGGCCTACAATGAGCAGTTCTTC. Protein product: CASKVGLAAYNEQFF.

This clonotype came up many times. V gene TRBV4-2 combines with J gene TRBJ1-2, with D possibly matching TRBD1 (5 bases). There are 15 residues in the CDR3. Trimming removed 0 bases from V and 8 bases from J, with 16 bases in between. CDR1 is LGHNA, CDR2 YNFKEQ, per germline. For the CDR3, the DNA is TGTGCCAGCAGCCAAGATGAGGGGATTTTATACGGCTACACCTTC. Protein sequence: CASSQDEGILYGYTF.

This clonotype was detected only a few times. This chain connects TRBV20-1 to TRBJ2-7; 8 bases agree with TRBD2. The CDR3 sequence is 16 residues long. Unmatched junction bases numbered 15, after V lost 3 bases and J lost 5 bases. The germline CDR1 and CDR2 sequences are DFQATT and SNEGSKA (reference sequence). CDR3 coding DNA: TGCAGTGCTAGGGGAACTAGCGGAGTAACGTTCGACGAGCAGTACTTC. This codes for CSARGTSGVTFDEQYF.

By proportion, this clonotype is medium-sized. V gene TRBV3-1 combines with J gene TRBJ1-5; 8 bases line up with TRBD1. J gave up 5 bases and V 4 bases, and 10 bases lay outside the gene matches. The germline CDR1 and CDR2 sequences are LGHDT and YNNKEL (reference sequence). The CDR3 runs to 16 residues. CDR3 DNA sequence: TGTGCCAGCAGCCCCACCGGACAGGGCCGGCATCAGCCCCAGCATTTT. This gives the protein CASSPTGQGRHQPQHF.

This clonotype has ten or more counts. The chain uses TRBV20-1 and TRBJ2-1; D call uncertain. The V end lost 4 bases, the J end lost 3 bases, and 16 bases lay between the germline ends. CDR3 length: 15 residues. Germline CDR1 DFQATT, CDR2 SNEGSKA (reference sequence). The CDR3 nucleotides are TGCAGTGCTATTCCGTACCAGCGTGTCTACAATGAGCAGTTCTTC. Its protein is CSAIPYQRVYNEQFF.

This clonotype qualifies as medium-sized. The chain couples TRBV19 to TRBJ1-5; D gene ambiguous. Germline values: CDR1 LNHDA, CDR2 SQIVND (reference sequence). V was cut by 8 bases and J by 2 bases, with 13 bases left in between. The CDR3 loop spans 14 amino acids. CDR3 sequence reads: CASRLSGGNQPQHF. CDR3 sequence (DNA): TGTGCCAGTCGGCTATCTGGGGGCAATCAGCCCCAGCATTTT.

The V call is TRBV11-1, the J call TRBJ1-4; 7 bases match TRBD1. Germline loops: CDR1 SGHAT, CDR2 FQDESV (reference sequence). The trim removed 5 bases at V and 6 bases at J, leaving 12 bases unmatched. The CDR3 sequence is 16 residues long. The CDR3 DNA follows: TGTGCCAGCAGCAGAACTGGGACAGCCGTTTATGAAAAACTGTTTTTT. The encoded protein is CASSRTGTAVYEKLFF.

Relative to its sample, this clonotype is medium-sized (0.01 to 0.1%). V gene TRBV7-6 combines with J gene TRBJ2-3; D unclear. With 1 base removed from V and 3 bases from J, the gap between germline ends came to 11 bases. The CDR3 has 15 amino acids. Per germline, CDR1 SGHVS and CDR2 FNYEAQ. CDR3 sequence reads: CASSLGPQATDTQYF. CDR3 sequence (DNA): TGTGCCAGCAGCTTAGGGCCACAAGCTACAGATACGCAGTATTTT.

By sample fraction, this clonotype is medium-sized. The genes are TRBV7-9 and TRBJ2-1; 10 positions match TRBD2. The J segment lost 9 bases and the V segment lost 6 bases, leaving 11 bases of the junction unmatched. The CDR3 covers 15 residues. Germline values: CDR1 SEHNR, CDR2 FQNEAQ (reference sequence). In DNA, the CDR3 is TGTGCCAGCAGGGACACGGGACTAGCGTACTCTGAGCAGTTCTTC. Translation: CASRDTGLAYSEQFF.

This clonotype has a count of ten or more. CDR3 residues: CASSAGQGRETQYF. The CDR3 coding sequence is TGTGCCAGCAGCGCTGGACAAGGGCGAGAGACCCAGTACTTC. V and J are TRBV9 and TRBJ2-5; weak D call: TRBD1 (5 bases). The V gene lost 3 bases and the J gene lost 4 bases, with 13 bases spanning the gap. Germline loops: CDR1 SGDLS, CDR2 YYNGEE. The CDR3 runs 14 residues.

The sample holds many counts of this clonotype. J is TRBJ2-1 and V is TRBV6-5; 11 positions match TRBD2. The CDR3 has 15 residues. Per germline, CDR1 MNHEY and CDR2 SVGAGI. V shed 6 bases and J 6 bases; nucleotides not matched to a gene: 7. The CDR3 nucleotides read TGTGCCAGCAGGCGACTAGCGGGAAATCGCAATGAGCAGTTCTTC. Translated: CASRRLAGNRNEQFF.

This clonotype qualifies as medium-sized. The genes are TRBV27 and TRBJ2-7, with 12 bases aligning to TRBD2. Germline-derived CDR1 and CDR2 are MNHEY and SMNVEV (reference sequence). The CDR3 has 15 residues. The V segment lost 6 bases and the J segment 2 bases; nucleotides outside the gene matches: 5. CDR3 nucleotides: TGTGCCAGCAGACTAGCGGGGGGCCGGACCTACGAGCAGTACTTC. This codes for CASRLAGGRTYEQYF.

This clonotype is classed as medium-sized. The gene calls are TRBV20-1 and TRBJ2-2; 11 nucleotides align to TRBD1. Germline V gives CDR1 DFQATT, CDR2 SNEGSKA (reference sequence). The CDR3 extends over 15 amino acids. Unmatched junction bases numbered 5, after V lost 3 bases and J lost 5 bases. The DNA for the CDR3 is TGCAGTGCTAGTGGACAGGGGGCTCGGACCGGGGAGCTGTTTTTT. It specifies CSASGQGARTGELFF.

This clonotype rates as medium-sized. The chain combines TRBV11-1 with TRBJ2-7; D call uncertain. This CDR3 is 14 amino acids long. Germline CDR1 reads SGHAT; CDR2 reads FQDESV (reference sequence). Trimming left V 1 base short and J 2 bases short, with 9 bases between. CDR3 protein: CASSLGVLTYEQYF. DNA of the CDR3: TGTGCCAGCAGCTTAGGGGTCCTCACCTACGAGCAGTACTTC.

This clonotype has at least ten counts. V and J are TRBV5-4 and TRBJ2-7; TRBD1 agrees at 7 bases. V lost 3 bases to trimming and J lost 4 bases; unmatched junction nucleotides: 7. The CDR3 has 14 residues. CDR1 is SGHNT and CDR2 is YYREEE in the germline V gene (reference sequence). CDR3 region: CASSSQQGVYEQYF. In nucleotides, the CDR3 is TGTGCCAGCAGCTCTCAGCAGGGGGTATACGAGCAGTACTTC. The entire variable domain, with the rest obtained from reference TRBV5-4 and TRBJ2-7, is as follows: ETGVTQSPTHLIKTRGQQVTLRCSSQSGHNTVSWYQQALGQGPQFIFQYYREEENGRGNFPPRFSGLQFPNYSSELNVNALELDDSALYLCASSSQQGVYEQYFGPGTRLTVT.

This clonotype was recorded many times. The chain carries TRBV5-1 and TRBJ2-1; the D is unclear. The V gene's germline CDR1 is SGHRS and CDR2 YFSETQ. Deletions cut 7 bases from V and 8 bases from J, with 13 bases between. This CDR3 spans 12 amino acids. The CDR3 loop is CASWSFQDEQFF. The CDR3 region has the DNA TGCGCCAGCTGGTCATTCCAAGATGAGCAGTTCTTC. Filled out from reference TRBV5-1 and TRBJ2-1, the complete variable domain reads KAGVTQTPRYLIKTRGQQVTLSCSPISGHRSVSWYQQTPGQGLQFLFEYFSETQRNKGNFPGRFSGRQFSNSRSEMNVSTLELGDSALYLCASWSFQDEQFFGPGTRLTVL.